A selection of T cell receptor beta chains follows, all from one sample in a study of spatial heterogeneity in lung cancer. From the 5' RACE reads, TCRdb called clonotypes with MiXCR, one entry per CDR3 protein. The table has fewer than 25,000 distinct CDR3 sequences, 8.5% to 10% seen once. The material was PBMCs, obtained at follow-up. The receptors stem from a male donor with early-stage non-small cell lung cancer. CDR3s leave out the opening cysteine and the closing phenylalanine or tryptophan. The D gene is left open where the match is weak. Clone size appears in some rows only: once, few, many, or a class for an expanded clone.

D: .
length: 12
V: TRBV7-9
size: many
CDR3: ASSLAGVPYEQY

D: TRBD1
length: 12
V: TRBV6-5
size: many
CDR3: ASSRDRGSYEQY

D: .
length: 11
V: TRBV6-1
size: many
CDR3: ASSAQVSDTQY

D: .
length: 10
V: TRBV19
size: .
CDR3: ASSIGTKGYT

D: TRBD1
length: 11
V: TRBV20-1
size: .
CDR3: SARDNWTGKLF

D: .
length: 10
V: TRBV6-2/TRBV6-3
size: few
CDR3: ASSPWATTQY

D: .
length: 12
V: TRBV20-1
size: many
CDR3: SAPDWGYQETQY

D: TRBD1
length: 13
V: TRBV5-1
size: .
CDR3: ASSLASGQSYEQY

D: .
length: 12
V: TRBV9
size: few
CDR3: ASSASQGNQPQH

D: .
length: 13
V: TRBV20-1
size: few
CDR3: SARGFVGLTDTQY

D: .
length: 12
V: TRBV11-2
size: many
CDR3: ASSFRGNEETQY

D: .
length: 15
V: TRBV30
size: .
CDR3: AWSKTAGRPTNYGYT

D: .
length: 13
V: TRBV7-2
size: many
CDR3: ASSSRGGNAMTQY

D: .
length: 11
V: TRBV6-1
size: few
CDR3: AIDQTAKNIQY

D: TRBD1
length: 12
V: TRBV4-1
size: .
CDR3: ASSQADRAGTQY

D: TRBD1
length: 13
V: TRBV6-5
size: .
CDR3: ASSRGQGDGTEAF

D: .
length: 14
V: TRBV2
size: many
CDR3: ASSDFSPELTGELF

D: .
length: 10
V: TRBV20-1
size: many
CDR3: SARQYTDTQY

D: .
length: 11
V: TRBV24-1
size: few
CDR3: ATSERDSYEQY

D: .
length: 12
V: TRBV28
size: .
CDR3: ATLDGGRTYEQY

D: .
length: 11
V: TRBV12-3/TRBV12-4
size: .
CDR3: ANQAENTGELF

D: .
length: 12
V: TRBV5-1
size: many
CDR3: ASSLEGNNSPLH

D: .
length: 14
V: TRBV6-1
size: many
CDR3: ASSEGITVYNSPLH

D: .
length: 14
V: TRBV6-5
size: few
CDR3: ASSYDRPNSNQPQH

D: TRBD1
length: 13
V: TRBV7-8
size: .
CDR3: ASSLRRDRGHEQY

D: TRBD2
length: 11
V: TRBV2
size: .
CDR3: ASTWAGVDTQY

D: .
length: 13
V: TRBV7-2
size: .
CDR3: ASSLVRGPRAEAF

D: .
length: 18
V: TRBV3-2
size: many
CDR3: ASSQDLKRADQLGGNEQF

D: TRBD2
length: 13
V: TRBV20-1
size: few
CDR3: SAPTSGGDGDEQF

D: .
length: 12
V: TRBV29-1
size: .
CDR3: SVEEVKSKYGYT

D: .
length: 12
V: TRBV7-8
size: .
CDR3: ASSPEGGQQPQH

D: TRBD2
length: 13
V: TRBV4-2
size: many
CDR3: ASSRVAGSQETQY

D: TRBD1
length: 12
V: TRBV4-2
size: few
CDR3: ASSPGTEIYEQY

D: TRBD1
length: 13
V: TRBV29-1
size: many
CDR3: SVEFRDRVHYGYT

D: TRBD1
length: 10
V: TRBV29-1
size: few
CDR3: RATGPDTEAF

D: .
length: 16
V: TRBV4-3
size: .
CDR3: ASSQDFEGGALVDTQY

D: .
length: 14
V: TRBV5-5
size: .
CDR3: ASSLGGGARNQPQH

D: TRBD2
length: 15
V: TRBV28
size: .
CDR3: ASSLLSSGGARNEQF

D: .
length: 9
V: TRBV2
size: .
CDR3: ASIGGYEQY

D: .
length: 14
V: TRBV4-3
size: medium-sized
CDR3: ASSQEAGSYNSPLH

D: .
length: 13
V: TRBV28
size: many
CDR3: ASSPRGLREETQY

D: .
length: 12
V: TRBV27
size: medium-sized
CDR3: ASSLSNRANEQY

D: TRBD2
length: 13
V: TRBV12-3/TRBV12-4
size: medium-sized
CDR3: ASSLASGPQETQY

D: .
length: 14
V: TRBV7-2
size: .
CDR3: ASSYLGPGQNTEAF

D: .
length: 11
V: TRBV6-6
size: few
CDR3: ASSLLASETQY

D: .
length: 13
V: TRBV7-2
size: many
CDR3: ASSPDSGFAGELF

D: .
length: 11
V: TRBV14
size: many
CDR3: ASSQERVTEAF

D: .
length: 15
V: TRBV6-6
size: few
CDR3: ASSYFWGTSGANVLT

D: .
length: 12
V: TRBV6-5
size: .
CDR3: ASSYGNSNQPQH

D: .
length: 13
V: TRBV7-9
size: .
CDR3: ASSPWAGRGNEQF

D: .
length: 10
V: TRBV29-1
size: many
CDR3: SVWDNTDTQY

D: .
length: 10
V: TRBV2
size: .
CDR3: ASSETGYEQY

D: .
length: 12
V: TRBV10-1
size: .
CDR3: ASSESGFHSPQY

D: .
length: 12
V: TRBV19
size: few
CDR3: ASSIEASTGELF

D: .
length: 10
V: TRBV3-1
size: .
CDR3: ASSLDRYTQY